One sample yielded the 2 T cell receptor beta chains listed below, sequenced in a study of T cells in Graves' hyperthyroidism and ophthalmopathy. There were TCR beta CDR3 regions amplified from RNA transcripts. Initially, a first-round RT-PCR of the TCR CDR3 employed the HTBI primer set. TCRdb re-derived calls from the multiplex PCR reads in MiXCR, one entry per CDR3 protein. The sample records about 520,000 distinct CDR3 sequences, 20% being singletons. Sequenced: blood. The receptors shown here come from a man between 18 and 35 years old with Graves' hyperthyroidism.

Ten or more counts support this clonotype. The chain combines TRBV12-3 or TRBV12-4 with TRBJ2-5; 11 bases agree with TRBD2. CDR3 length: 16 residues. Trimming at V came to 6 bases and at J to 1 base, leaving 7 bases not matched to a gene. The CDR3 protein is CASSSGTSGSQETQYF. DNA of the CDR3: TGTGCCAGCAGCTCCGGGACTAGCGGCAGCCAAGAGACCCAGTACTTC.

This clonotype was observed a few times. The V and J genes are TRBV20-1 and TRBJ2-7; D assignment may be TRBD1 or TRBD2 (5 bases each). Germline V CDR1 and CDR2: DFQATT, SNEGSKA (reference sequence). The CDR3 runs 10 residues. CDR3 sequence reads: CSTSREEQYF. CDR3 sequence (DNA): TGCAGCACCAGCAGGGAGGAGCAGTACTTC.